The 27 T cell receptor beta chains in this list originate from one sample, sequenced in a study of OX40 agonist ivuxolimab in advanced cancers. Sequenced by immunoSEQ multiplex PCR; TCRdb stores in-frame clones only, minus some. This table has tens of thousands of clones, over 80% appearing once. The sequencing here drew on CD4+ or CD8+ T cells sorted from blood, taken in a trial of the OX40 agonist ivuxolimab. Every receptor here comes from an adult with an advanced solid tumor such as melanoma, head and neck, liver or kidney cancer.

This clone was picked up one time. V gene TRBV19 combines with J gene TRBJ1-5; D gene uncertain. Trimming removed 4 bases at V and 4 bases at J, with 8 bases between. Germline loops: CDR1 LNHDA, CDR2 SQIVND (reference sequence). This CDR3 is built from 13 residues. The CDR3 region is CASSKGPNQPQHF. DNA for the CDR3: TGTGCCAGTAGTAAAGGTCCGAATCAGCCCCAGCATTTT.

The chain uses TRBV30 and TRBJ1-1, with D maybe TRBD1 (5 bases). Germline V gives CDR1 GTSNPN, CDR2 SVGIG (reference sequence). With 0 bases removed from V and 7 bases from J, the gap between germline ends came to 18 bases. The CDR3 spans 15 residues. This chain's CDR3 is CAWSVSSKGYGEAFF. The CDR3 region has the DNA TGTGCCTGGAGTGTAAGCAGTAAGGGGTATGGTGAAGCTTTCTTT. The variable domain in full, completed from reference TRBV30 and TRBJ1-1, reads SQTIHQWPATLVQPVGSPLSLECTVEGTSNPNLYWYRQAAGRGLQLLFYSVGIGQISSEVPQNLSASRPQDRQFILSSKKLLLSDSGFYLCAWSVSSKGYGEAFFGQGTRLTVV.

V and J are TRBV7-2 and TRBJ2-1; 12 bases are a match to TRBD2. Trimming took 1 base from V and 7 from J; bases not matched to a gene: 8. Germline V CDR1 and CDR2: SGHTA, FQGNSA. The CDR3 loop spans 17 amino acids. DNA of the CDR3: TGTGCCAGCAGCTTAGGCGGGGGACTAGCGGGTCATAATGAGCAGTTCTTC. The encoded protein is CASSLGGGLAGHNEQFF. Looking up the rest from reference TRBV7-2 and TRBJ2-1 gives the full variable domain: GAGVSQSPSNKVTEKGKDVELRCDPISGHTALYWYRQSLGQGLEFLIYFQGNSAPDKSGLPSDRFSAERTGGSVSTLTIQRTQQEDSAVYLCASSLGGGLAGHNEQFFGPGTRLTVL.

The chain uses TRBV9 and TRBJ1-2; D might be TRBD1 (5 bases). CDR1 SGDLS and CDR2 YYNGEE come from the germline V gene. V was pared by 6 bases and J by 6 bases, with 24 bases between. The CDR3 is 16 residues long. In nucleotides, the CDR3 is TGTGCCAGCACAAAATTGGAGGGACGGACCCTCCATGGCTACACCTTC. Its protein is CASTKLEGRTLHGYTF.

CDR3 in DNA: TGTGCCAGCAGCTTCTTTGACGAGCAGTACTTC. Translating gives CASSFFDEQYF. The V gene is TRBV5-8, the J gene TRBJ2-5, with D hard to call. The assigned J gene may be wrong: the sequence end matches TRBJ2-7 better. The CDR3 sequence is 11 residues long. The germline gives CDR1 SGHTS, CDR2 YDEGEE.

The V call is TRBV11-3, the J call TRBJ2-3; D is possibly TRBD1 or TRBD2 (6 bases each). The germline CDR1 and CDR2 sequences are SGHNT and YENEEA. This CDR3 spans 15 amino acids. With 5 bases removed from V and 5 bases from J, the gap between germline ends came to 17 bases. CDR3 DNA sequence: TGTGCCAGCAGCCCACCCCGGGGGCGGGAAGATACGCAGTATTTT. As protein: CASSPPRGREDTQYF.

The DNA of the CDR3 is TGTGCCTGGAGGAGACAGACCAATTCACCCCTCCACTTT. It is translated as CAWRRQTNSPLHF. The chain is built from TRBV30 and TRBJ1-6, with D maybe TRBD1 (5 bases). CDR1 GTSNPN and CDR2 SVGIG come from the germline V gene (reference sequence). V gave up 3 bases and J gave up 7 bases, with 10 bases separating them. This CDR3 is 13 amino acids long.

V usage is TRBV6-1 and J usage is TRBJ1-3; 7 bases are a match to TRBD1. Germline-derived CDR1 and CDR2 are MNHNS and SASEGT. Trimming took 4 bases from V and 0 from J; bases not matched to a gene: 3. This CDR3 is 15 amino acids long. CDR3 bases: TGTGCCAGCAGTGGCGGGACAGCCTCTGGAAACACCATATATTTT. Its protein is CASSGGTASGNTIYF.

The rearrangement joins TRBV19 to TRBJ1-5; no definite D call. Looked up from germline, CDR1 is LNHDA and CDR2 is SQIVND (reference sequence). Between the trimmed V and J ends, which lost 3 bases and 0 bases, there was a span of 3 bases. The CDR3 sequence is 13 residues long. The CDR3 DNA follows: TGTGCCAGTAGTATGAATAGCAATCAGCCCCAGCATTTT. It codes for CASSMNSNQPQHF.

This clone has only a few counts. The chain carries TRBV9 and TRBJ1-1, with D tentatively TRBD1 (5 bases). The CDR3 has 13 amino acids. V lost 8 bases and J 0 bases, leaving 11 bases between the germline ends. Germline CDR1 reads SGDLS; CDR2 reads YYNGEE. The CDR3 DNA follows: TGTGCCAGTGGGGGACTGATGAACACTGAAGCTTTCTTT. Its translation: CASGGLMNTEAFF.

This sequence joins TRBV28 and TRBJ2-1, with 7 bases that match TRBD2. Germline lookup yields CDR1 MDHEN and CDR2 SYDVKM. The CDR3 spans 17 residues. With 2 bases clipped from V and 0 bases from J, the junction kept 7 bases outside the gene matches. CDR3 in DNA: TGTGCCAGCAGTTTACAGCGGGACTACCCCTCCTACAATGAGCAGTTCTTC. Residues: CASSLQRDYPSYNEQFF.

This chain uses TRBV7-6 with TRBJ2-7; D might be TRBD1 (6 bases). V was pared by 4 bases and J by 3 bases, with 10 bases between. This CDR3 has 13 residues. Germline CDR1 reads SGHVS; CDR2 reads FNYEAQ. The CDR3 here is CASSSRTDYEQYF. The CDR3 region has the DNA TGTGCCAGCAGCTCCCGGACAGACTACGAGCAGTACTTC.

The gene calls are TRBV2 and TRBJ1-5; D ambiguous. V shed 6 bases and J shed 3 bases, with 24 bases lying between them. There are 18 residues in the CDR3. Germline CDR1 and CDR2: SNHLY and FYNNEI. CDR3 in amino acids: CASSGIFGPSEANQPQHF. Written as DNA, the CDR3 is TGTGCCAGCAGCGGTATATTCGGGCCTTCAGAGGCCAATCAGCCCCAGCATTTT.

The chain combines TRBV7-2 with TRBJ2-5; TRBD2 agrees at 8 bases. With the DNA end fitting TRBJ2-7 better, the J assignment may be wrong. The CDR3 is 14 residues long. CDR1 and CDR2 from the germline V gene are SGHTA and FQGNSA. CDR3: CASSVSGSSYEQYF. As DNA, the CDR3 is TGTGCCAGCAGCGTAAGCGGGAGCTCCTACGAGCAGTACTTC.

The chain uses TRBV7-9 and TRBJ2-3; TRBD1 might be the D (5 bases). V was shortened by 1 base and J by 9 bases, with 11 bases between the two germline ends. Germline V gives CDR1 SEHNR, CDR2 FQNEAQ (reference sequence). CDR3 length: 13 amino acids. The CDR3 sequence: CASSLDSRVTQYF. The CDR3 DNA sequence: TGTGCCAGCAGCTTAGACTCCAGGGTGACGCAGTATTTT.

This chain joins TRBV10-1 and TRBJ2-1; TRBD2 matches 7 bases. The CDR3 covers 15 residues. The germline V gene encodes CDR1 WNHNN and CDR2 SYGVQD (reference sequence). J gave up 5 bases and V 5 bases, and 9 bases lay outside the gene matches. CDR3 residues: CASSSSGSENNEQFF. The CDR3 nucleotides are TGCGCCAGCAGTAGTAGCGGGTCGGAAAACAATGAGCAGTTCTTC.

This clone was detected only once. The chain combines TRBV5-5 with TRBJ1-4; no definite D call. Trimming cost V 1 base and J 14 bases, with 9 bases left between them. This CDR3 region has 11 residues. CDR1 and CDR2 from the germline V gene are SGHKS and YYEKEE (reference sequence). The CDR3 protein is CASSLTSQLFF. The DNA of the CDR3 is TGTGCCAGCAGCTTGACAAGTCAGCTGTTTTTT.

The CDR3 nucleotides read TGTGCCAGCAGTACCTGGGGCGTGAATTTCGTCCAGCCCCAGCATTTT. The encoded protein is CASSTWGVNFVQPQHF. The V call is TRBV6-6, the J call TRBJ1-5, with a weak D call TRBD1 (5 bases). CDR1 and CDR2 (germline): MNHNY, SVGAGI (reference sequence). Trimming removed 5 bases at V and 7 bases at J, with 21 bases between. This CDR3 is built from 16 residues.

The rearrangement uses TRBV18 and TRBJ2-1; 7 positions match TRBD1. Germline lookup yields CDR1 KGHSH and CDR2 LQKENI. The CDR3 contains 18 residues. J gave up 1 base and V 2 bases, and 11 bases lay outside the gene matches. CDR3 region: CASSPRTGLIGSYNEQFF. CDR3 bases: TGTGCCAGCTCACCAAGGACAGGCCTCATCGGGTCCTACAATGAGCAGTTCTTC.

V usage is TRBV11-1 and J usage is TRBJ2-5, with a weak D call TRBD2 (5 bases). The germline V gene encodes CDR1 SGHAT and CDR2 FQDESV (reference sequence). CDR3 size: 13 residues. V lost 5 bases to trimming and J lost 2 bases, with 9 bases between them. This chain's CDR3 is CASSPGVQETQYF. CDR3 nucleotide sequence: TGTGCCAGCAGCCCCGGGGTGCAAGAGACCCAGTACTTC.

This rearrangement joins TRBV2 to TRBJ2-3, with unresolved D. The CDR3 extends over 14 amino acids. The germline V gene encodes CDR1 SNHLY and CDR2 FYNNEI. V was shortened by 4 bases and J by 2 bases, with 10 bases between the two germline ends. The CDR3 DNA is TGTGCCAGCAGTGGTCCGGGCACCACAGATACGCAGTATTTT. It yields the protein CASSGPGTTDTQYF.

The chain links TRBV10-2 to TRBJ1-5, with D perhaps matching TRBD1 (5 bases). The germline V gene encodes CDR1 WSHSY and CDR2 SAAADI. The CDR3 has 14 residues. The V and J ends lost 9 bases and 5 bases respectively, with 17 bases between them. This CDR3 reads CASLEGYGDQPQHF. The CDR3 DNA follows: TGCGCCAGTTTGGAGGGGTACGGTGATCAGCCCCAGCATTTT.

This clone appeared a single time. The chain employs TRBV30 and TRBJ2-3; D possibly uses TRBD1 or TRBD2 (6 bases each). The germline V gene encodes CDR1 GTSNPN and CDR2 SVGIG (reference sequence). The V end lost 0 bases, the J end lost 5 bases, and 12 bases lay between the germline ends. The CDR3 has 14 amino acids. The DNA for the CDR3 is TGTGCCTGGAGTGTAGGGGGGATCGAAGATACGCAGTATTTT. This encodes CAWSVGGIEDTQYF.

The chain carries TRBV10-3 and TRBJ2-7; 7 nucleotides match TRBD2. V trimming: 8 bases; J trimming: 2 bases; junction bases outside the gene matches: 9. The CDR3 runs 14 residues. The germline V gene has CDR1 ENHRY and CDR2 SYGVKD. For the CDR3, the DNA is TGTGCCATCGGCGGGGGTAGCGGACCCTACGAGCAGTACTTC. Encoded protein: CAIGGGSGPYEQYF.

A few counts support this clone. The chain carries TRBV11-2 and TRBJ1-1, with D uncertain. Germline V gives CDR1 SGHAT, CDR2 FQNNGV. CDR3 length equals 13 residues. Trimming cost V 1 base and J 4 bases, with 7 bases left between them. For the CDR3, the DNA is TGTGCCAGCAGCTTAGGGATGGGCACTGAAGCTTTCTTT. Protein sequence: CASSLGMGTEAFF. Together with reference TRBV11-2 and TRBJ1-1, the CDR3 gives the full variable domain: EAGVAQSPRYKIIEKRQSVAFWCNPISGHATLYWYQQILGQGPKLLIQFQNNGVVDDSQLPKDRFSAERLKGVDSTLKIQPAKLEDSAVYLCASSLGMGTEAFFGQGTRLTVV.

The chain carries TRBV11-1 and TRBJ2-3; perhaps TRBD1 as D (5 bases). Germline lookup yields CDR1 SGHAT and CDR2 FQDESV (reference sequence). CDR3 length: 15 residues. Trimming shortened V by 5 bases and J by 0 bases, and 12 bases separated the two germline ends. The CDR3 protein is CASSKDTYSTDTQYF. CDR3 DNA sequence: TGTGCCAGCAGCAAGGACACTTATAGCACAGATACGCAGTATTTT. The full variable domain, with the rest looked up from reference TRBV11-1 and TRBJ2-3, is EAEVAQSPRYKITEKSQAVAFWCDPISGHATLYWYRQILGQGPELLVQFQDESVVDDSQLPKDRFSAERLKGVDSTLKIQPAELGDSAMYLCASSKDTYSTDTQYFGPGTRLTVL.

CDR3 sequence reads: CASSQEGLAGRDEQYF. The CDR3 bases are TGCGCCAGCAGCCAAGAGGGACTAGCGGGACGCGACGAGCAGTACTTC. The chain carries TRBV4-1 and TRBJ2-7; 13 bases line up with TRBD2. This CDR3 has 16 residues. V lost 0 bases to trimming and J lost 5 bases; unmatched junction nucleotides: 4. CDR1 is MGHRA and CDR2 is YSYEKL in the germline V gene.